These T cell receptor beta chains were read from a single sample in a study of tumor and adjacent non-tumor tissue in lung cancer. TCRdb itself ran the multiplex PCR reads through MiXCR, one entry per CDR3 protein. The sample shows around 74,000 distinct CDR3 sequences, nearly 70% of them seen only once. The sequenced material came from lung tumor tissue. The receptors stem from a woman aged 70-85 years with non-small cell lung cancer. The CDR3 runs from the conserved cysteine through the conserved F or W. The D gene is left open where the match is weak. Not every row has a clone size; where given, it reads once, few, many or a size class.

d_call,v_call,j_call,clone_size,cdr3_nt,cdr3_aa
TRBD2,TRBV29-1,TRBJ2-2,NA,TGCAGCGTTGAGCTCACTAGCGGGAGATACACCAGGGAGCCGTTTTTT,CSVELTSGRYTREPFF
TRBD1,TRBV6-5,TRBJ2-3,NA,TGTTCCAGCAGCCCCAGGACAGGGATGGCAGATACGCAGTATTTT,CSSSPRTGMADTQYF
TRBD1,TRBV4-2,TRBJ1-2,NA,TGTGCCAGCAGTCAAGTACAGGGGGCGTTACTCTATGGCTACACCTTC,CASSQVQGALLYGYTF
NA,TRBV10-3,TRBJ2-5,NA,TGTGCCATCTGTGAAACAGGGATCGGGGAGACCCAGTACTTC,CAICETGIGETQYF
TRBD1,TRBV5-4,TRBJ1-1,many,TGTGCCAGCAGCTTGGGGGGGCCTCGGGACAGCACTGAAGCTTTCTTT,CASSLGGPRDSTEAFF
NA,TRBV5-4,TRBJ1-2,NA,TGTGCCAGCAGCTTGGGGGGGCCAGAGGTGGCTGACTACAACTTC,CASSLGGPEVADYNF
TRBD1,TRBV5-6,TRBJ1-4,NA,TGTGCCAGCAGCTCTGGAGGGGGCGATGATGAAAAACTGTTTTTC,CASSSGGGDDEKLFF
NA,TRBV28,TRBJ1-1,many,TGTGCCAGCAGTTTACCCCCCGGGACGAACACTGAAGCTTTCTTT,CASSLPPGTNTEAFF
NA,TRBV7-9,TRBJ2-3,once,TGTGCCAGCAGGCAGGAGTATAGCACAGATATGCAGTATTTT,CASRQEYSTDMQYF
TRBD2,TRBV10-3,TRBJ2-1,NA,TGTGGCATCAGTGAATATAGCGGGACGGAGCACTTCTTC,CGISEYSGTEHFF
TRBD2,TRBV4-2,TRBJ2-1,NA,TGTGCCAACAGCCAAGATGAGTCTAGCGGGAGCTACGATGAGCAGTTCTTC,CANSQDESSGSYDEQFF
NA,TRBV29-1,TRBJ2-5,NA,TGCAGCGTGACAGAGGTACAAGAGACCCAGAACTTC,CSVTEVQETQNF
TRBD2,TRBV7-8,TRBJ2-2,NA,TGTGCCAGCAGCTTAGCCGGGAGGAACGCCGGGGAGCTGCTTTTT,CASSLAGRNAGELLF
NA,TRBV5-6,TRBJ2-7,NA,TGCGCCAGCAGCACCACGGGACCAGCGGCATCCTACGAGCAGTACTTC,CASSTTGPAASYEQYF
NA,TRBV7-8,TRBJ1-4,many,TGTGCCAGCAGCTTAGCGGGTGTTGATGAAAAACTGTTTTTT,CASSLAGVDEKLFF
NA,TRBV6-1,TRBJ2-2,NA,TGTGCCAGCAGTGTGGACAGTTCCGCGGGGGAGCTGTTTTTT,CASSVDSSAGELFF
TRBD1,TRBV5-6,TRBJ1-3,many,TGTGCCAGCAGCTGGACAGGATCATTCTCTGGAAACACCATATATTTT,CASSWTGSFSGNTIYF
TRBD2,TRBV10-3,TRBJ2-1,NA,TGTGCCAGCCAGGGACTAGCGATCTACAATGAGGGGTTCTTC,CASQGLAIYNEGFF
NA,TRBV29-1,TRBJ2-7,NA,TGCAACGTTAGGGCTAACGCCTCCTATGAGCAGTACTTC,CNVRANASYEQYF
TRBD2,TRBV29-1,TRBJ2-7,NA,TGCAACGTTGCGCCTAGCGGGGGCGAGCAGTACTTC,CNVAPSGGEQYF
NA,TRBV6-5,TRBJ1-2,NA,TGTGCCAGCAGTTACTCGATAAACCAGGGTTGGGACTACATCTTC,CASSYSINQGWDYIF
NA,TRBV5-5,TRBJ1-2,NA,TGTGCCTGCAGCCCTAAGGGGCAAATACTCGGCTACACCTTC,CACSPKGQILGYTF
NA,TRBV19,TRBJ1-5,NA,TGTGCCAGTAGTATGGCTATTCACAATCAGCCCCAGCATTTT,CASSMAIHNQPQHF
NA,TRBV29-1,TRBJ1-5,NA,TGCAGCGTTGTAACAGATAGCGATCGGCCCCAGCATTTT,CSVVTDSDRPQHF
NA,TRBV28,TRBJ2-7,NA,TGTGCCAGCAGTTACGACCTAGTAGAGAAGTACTTC,CASSYDLVEKYF
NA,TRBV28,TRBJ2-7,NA,TGTGCCAGCAGTTTAGGCTACGAGCGGTACTTC,CASSLGYERYF
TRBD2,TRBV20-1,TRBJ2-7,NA,TGCAGTGTAAAGTTTCGGGGACTAGCGGGAAAGAACAAGGAGCAGTACTTC,CSVKFRGLAGKNKEQYF
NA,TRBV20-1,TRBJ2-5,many,TGCAGTGCTAGAGGTCCGATGAGCGGATTTGGTTTAGAAGAGACCCAGTACTTC,CSARGPMSGFGLEETQYF
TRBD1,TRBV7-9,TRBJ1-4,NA,TGTGCCAGCAGCAAGGACAGGGTTTTTGAAAAACTGTTTTTT,CASSKDRVFEKLFF
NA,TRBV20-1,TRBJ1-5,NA,TGCAGTGCTGGGCTCGGGGATTCGGATCAGGCCCAGCATTTT,CSAGLGDSDQAQHF
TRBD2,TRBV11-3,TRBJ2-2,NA,TGTGCCAGCGGCTTAGGGGGACCGGGACTAGCGAACACCGGGGAGCTGCTTTTT,CASGLGGPGLANTGELLF
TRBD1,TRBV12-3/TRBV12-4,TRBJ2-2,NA,TGTGCCAGCAGTTGGTCGCGGAGCTCGAATACAGGGGAGCAGTTTTTT,CASSWSRSSNTGEQFF
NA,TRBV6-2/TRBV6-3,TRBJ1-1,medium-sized,TGTGCCAGCAGTTACTCGGAGACTGAAGCTTTCTTT,CASSYSETEAFF
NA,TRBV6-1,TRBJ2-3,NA,TGTGCTATCAGTGGATTTAGCACAGATACGCAGTATTTT,CAISGFSTDTQYF
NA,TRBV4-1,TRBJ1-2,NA,TGCGACAGCAGCCATGAGGTCCGAGACTATGGCTACACCTTC,CDSSHEVRDYGYTF
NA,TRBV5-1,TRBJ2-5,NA,TGCGCCAGCAGCTGGTCATCGCAGGAGGGCCAAACCCAGTACTTC,CASSWSSQEGQTQYF
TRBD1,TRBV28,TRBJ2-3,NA,TGTGCCAGCGGGAACAAAGATGGGACAGATGCGCAGTATTTT,CASGNKDGTDAQYF
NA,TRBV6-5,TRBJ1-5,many,TGTGCCAGCAGTTACTCACCTCCTGGGAGAGGAGAACAGCCCCAGCATTTT,CASSYSPPGRGEQPQHF
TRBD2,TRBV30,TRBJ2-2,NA,TGTGCCTGGAAACCGGGACTAGCGGGAGACCGGGAGCTGTTTTTT,CAWKPGLAGDRELFF
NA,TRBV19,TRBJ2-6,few,TGTGCCAGTAGTTTCCTTAGGTGGGCCTCTGGGGCCAACGTCCTGACTTTC,CASSFLRWASGANVLTF
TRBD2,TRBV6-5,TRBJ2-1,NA,TGTGCCAACAGATACTCGGCGACTAGCGGGAAGGGGCAGTTCTTC,CANRYSATSGKGQFF
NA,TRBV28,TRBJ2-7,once,TGTGCCAGCAGTTGGGCCGACGAGCGGTACTTC,CASSWADERYF
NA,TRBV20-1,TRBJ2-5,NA,TGCAGTGCTAGAACGGTAGGGGGGTCAGAGACCCAGTATTTC,CSARTVGGSETQYF
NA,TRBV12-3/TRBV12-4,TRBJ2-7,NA,TGTGCCAGCAATGCCATGGACTACGAGCAATACTTC,CASNAMDYEQYF
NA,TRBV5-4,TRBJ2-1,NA,TGTGCCAACAGGGAAGAGGTGGGACTATACTACAACGAGCAGTTCTTC,CANREEVGLYYNEQFF
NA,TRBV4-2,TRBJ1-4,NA,TGTACCAGCAGCCAAGAACAGGGTGAAAGACTGTTTTTT,CTSSQEQGERLFF
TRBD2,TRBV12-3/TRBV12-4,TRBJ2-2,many,TGTGCCAGCAGTTTGGCTAGCGGGAGTCCCACCGGGGAGCTGTTTTTT,CASSLASGSPTGELFF
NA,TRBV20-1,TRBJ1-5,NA,TGCAGTGCTAGAGCGGGGGGGACTGGGGTGCCCCAGCATTTT,CSARAGGTGVPQHF
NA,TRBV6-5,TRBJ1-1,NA,TGTGCCAGCAGTCCGGAACACAAAAACACTGAAGCTTTCTTT,CASSPEHKNTEAFF
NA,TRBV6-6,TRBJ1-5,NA,TGTGCCAGCATTGTGAGTTGGGGTCGGCCCCAGCATTTT,CASIVSWGRPQHF
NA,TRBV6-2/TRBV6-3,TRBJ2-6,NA,TGTGCCTGCTGGGGGGACTGGAGAAAGATAAGCTCTGGGGCCAACGTCATGACTTTC,CACWGDWRKISSGANVMTF
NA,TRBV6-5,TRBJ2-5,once,TGTGTCAGCGGTGTCCCTATCGGGTGGGAGACCCAGTACTTC,CVSGVPIGWETQYF
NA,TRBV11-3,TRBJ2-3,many,TGTGCCAGCAGCTTGGGTTCCACAGATACGCAGTATTTT,CASSLGSTDTQYF
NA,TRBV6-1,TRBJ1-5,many,TGTGCCAGCACCACTCCGGATAGCAATCAGCCCCAGCATTTT,CASTTPDSNQPQHF
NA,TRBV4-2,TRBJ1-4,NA,TGTGCCAACAGCCAAGAAAGGGGAGAAAAACTGGTTTTT,CANSQERGEKLVF